The rows below give T cell receptor beta chains drawn from one sample of a study of glioma-infiltrating T cells. TCRdb passed the multiplex PCR reads through MiXCR, listing each CDR3 protein once. This table holds approximately 110,000 distinct CDR3 sequences, roughly 24% found once. Sequencing input: glioma tissue, nonneoplastic brain tissue, or PBMCs (not recorded which). The receptor source for this set is a human donor with low-grade glioma or glioblastoma, undergoing nonglioma brain surgery, or in good health (not recorded which). Each CDR3 is given with its conserved first and last residue. Each record gives: V gene, J gene, D gene, clone size, CDR3 protein, CDR3 DNA. The D gene is left open where the match is weak. Where a row states a size, it is once, few, many or the class of an expanded clone; other rows omit it.

V gene: TRBV27
J gene: TRBJ1-5
D gene: .
clone size: many
CDR3 protein: CASSLSPPGFRVDQPQHF
CDR3 DNA: TGTGCCAGCAGTTTGTCTCCCCCTGGTTTCAGGGTAGATCAGCCCCAGCATTTT

V gene: TRBV5-5
J gene: TRBJ2-7
D gene: TRBD1
clone size: .
CDR3 protein: CASSTDPGQAPYEQYF
CDR3 DNA: TGTGCCAGCAGCACAGACCCGGGACAGGCTCCCTACGAGCAGTACTTC

V gene: TRBV10-3
J gene: TRBJ1-1
D gene: .
clone size: many
CDR3 protein: CAISVGAPTEAFF
CDR3 DNA: TGTGCCATCAGTGTGGGGGCCCCCACTGAAGCTTTCTTT

V gene: TRBV20-1
J gene: TRBJ2-7
D gene: .
clone size: .
CDR3 protein: CSARDQLSYEQYF
CDR3 DNA: TGCAGTGCCCGGGACCAACTTTCTTACGAGCAGTACTTC

V gene: TRBV6-6
J gene: TRBJ2-7
D gene: TRBD1
clone size: many
CDR3 protein: CASSYSSGTGIYEQYF
CDR3 DNA: TGTGCCAGCAGTTACTCGAGCGGGACAGGGATCTACGAGCAGTACTTC

V gene: TRBV28
J gene: TRBJ1-5
D gene: .
clone size: many
CDR3 protein: CASSFLVLPNQPQHF
CDR3 DNA: TGTGCCAGCAGTTTTTTGGTCTTACCAAATCAGCCCCAGCATTTT

V gene: TRBV19
J gene: TRBJ1-3
D gene: .
clone size: many
CDR3 protein: CASSPRLTGSGNTIYF
CDR3 DNA: TGTGCCAGTAGTCCGCGACTAACGGGCTCTGGAAACACCATATATTTT

V gene: TRBV7-3
J gene: TRBJ2-3
D gene: .
clone size: many
CDR3 protein: CASSPRGGGTDTQYF
CDR3 DNA: TGTGCCAGCAGCCCTAGGGGGGGCGGAACAGATACGCAGTATTTT

V gene: TRBV12-3/TRBV12-4
J gene: TRBJ1-2
D gene: TRBD1
clone size: few
CDR3 protein: CASSLRTGFNYGYTF
CDR3 DNA: TGTGCCAGCAGCCTCCGGACAGGGTTTAACTATGGCTACACCTTC

V gene: TRBV6-1
J gene: TRBJ2-6
D gene: .
clone size: many
CDR3 protein: CASSSPDGANVLTF
CDR3 DNA: TGTGCCAGCTCCTCGCCTGACGGGGCCAACGTCCTGACTTTC

V gene: TRBV5-6
J gene: TRBJ1-1
D gene: .
clone size: .
CDR3 protein: CASSLVGDTEAFF
CDR3 DNA: TGTGCCAGCAGCTTGGTGGGGGACACTGAAGCTTTCTTT

V gene: TRBV5-1
J gene: TRBJ2-1
D gene: .
clone size: many
CDR3 protein: CASSFGTSSYNEQFF
CDR3 DNA: TGCGCCAGCAGCTTTGGGACCAGCTCCTACAATGAGCAGTTCTTC

V gene: TRBV19
J gene: TRBJ2-3
D gene: .
clone size: many
CDR3 protein: CASRTWGADTQYF
CDR3 DNA: TGTGCCAGTAGAACCTGGGGTGCAGATACGCAGTATTTT

V gene: TRBV4-2
J gene: TRBJ2-7
D gene: .
clone size: many
CDR3 protein: CASSQGWVEDRTYEQYF
CDR3 DNA: TGTGCCAGCAGCCAAGGGTGGGTTGAGGACAGAACCTACGAGCAGTACTTC

V gene: TRBV10-3
J gene: TRBJ2-7
D gene: .
clone size: many
CDR3 protein: CAISEMTGTAEEQYF
CDR3 DNA: TGTGCCATCAGTGAAATGACGGGGACTGCTGAGGAGCAGTACTTC

V gene: TRBV28
J gene: TRBJ1-5
D gene: .
clone size: many
CDR3 protein: CASSPRGLGQPQHF
CDR3 DNA: TGTGCCAGCAGCCCCAGGGGCCTGGGACAGCCCCAGCATTTT

V gene: TRBV29-1
J gene: TRBJ2-7
D gene: .
clone size: .
CDR3 protein: CSVEDGQTYEQYF
CDR3 DNA: TGCAGCGTTGAAGATGGGCAAACCTACGAGCAGTACTTC

V gene: TRBV28
J gene: TRBJ2-5
D gene: .
clone size: many
CDR3 protein: CASSFDSRRDQETQYF
CDR3 DNA: TGTGCCAGCAGTTTCGACTCTAGAAGGGACCAAGAGACCCAGTACTTC

V gene: TRBV28
J gene: TRBJ1-5
D gene: .
clone size: many
CDR3 protein: CASRLQGESNQPQHF
CDR3 DNA: TGTGCCAGCAGACTACAGGGTGAAAGCAATCAGCCCCAGCATTTT

V gene: TRBV6-1
J gene: TRBJ2-7
D gene: .
clone size: many
CDR3 protein: CASSEAVLVYEQYF
CDR3 DNA: TGTGCCAGCAGTGAAGCGGTGCTAGTCTACGAGCAGTACTTC

V gene: TRBV28
J gene: TRBJ2-1
D gene: .
clone size: many
CDR3 protein: CASSVGALGSYNEQFF
CDR3 DNA: TGTGCCAGCAGTGTTGGAGCTTTGGGCTCCTACAATGAGCAGTTCTTC

V gene: TRBV29-1
J gene: TRBJ2-5
D gene: .
clone size: many
CDR3 protein: CSVRLTVQETQYF
CDR3 DNA: TGCAGCGTTCGGTTAACAGTACAAGAGACCCAGTACTTC

V gene: TRBV5-4
J gene: TRBJ1-5
D gene: TRBD1
clone size: many
CDR3 protein: CASSLGGTGGQPQHF
CDR3 DNA: TGTGCCAGCAGCTTGGGGGGGACAGGGGGCCAGCCCCAGCATTTT

V gene: TRBV12-3/TRBV12-4
J gene: TRBJ1-1
D gene: .
clone size: .
CDR3 protein: CASRYRNIEAFF
CDR3 DNA: TGTGCCAGCAGATACAGGAACATTGAAGCTTTCTTT

V gene: TRBV6-4
J gene: TRBJ2-2
D gene: .
clone size: many
CDR3 protein: CASKRTADTGELFF
CDR3 DNA: TGTGCCAGCAAAAGGACGGCCGACACCGGGGAGCTGTTTTTT

V gene: TRBV11-2
J gene: TRBJ2-3
D gene: .
clone size: many
CDR3 protein: CASRLDSGSTDTQYF
CDR3 DNA: TGTGCCAGCAGACTCGATTCGGGCAGCACAGATACGCAGTATTTT

V gene: TRBV20-1
J gene: TRBJ2-3
D gene: TRBD2
clone size: many
CDR3 protein: CSAYREGTDTQYF
CDR3 DNA: TGCAGTGCCTACCGGGAGGGCACAGATACGCAGTATTTT

V gene: TRBV7-9
J gene: TRBJ2-5
D gene: .
clone size: few
CDR3 protein: CASSLISLSQETQYF
CDR3 DNA: TGTGCCAGCAGCTTAATTTCGCTCAGTCAAGAGACCCAGTACTTC

V gene: TRBV5-4
J gene: TRBJ1-1
D gene: TRBD1
clone size: .
CDR3 protein: CASSLDVTGDTEAFF
CDR3 DNA: TGTGCCAGCAGCTTGGATGTGACAGGGGACACTGAAGCTTTCTTT

V gene: TRBV6-6
J gene: TRBJ2-5
D gene: .
clone size: many
CDR3 protein: CASSYRPQGQQETQYF
CDR3 DNA: TGTGCCAGCAGTTACAGGCCACAGGGCCAACAAGAGACCCAGTACTTC

V gene: TRBV5-1
J gene: TRBJ2-5
D gene: .
clone size: .
CDR3 protein: CASILGGQETQYF
CDR3 DNA: TGCGCCAGCATCTTGGGCGGTCAAGAGACCCAGTACTTC

V gene: TRBV5-4
J gene: TRBJ2-5
D gene: .
clone size: .
CDR3 protein: CASSFRDDQETQYF
CDR3 DNA: TGTGCCAGCAGCTTCCGGGACGACCAAGAGACCCAGTACTTC

V gene: TRBV7-8
J gene: TRBJ2-5
D gene: TRBD1
clone size: few
CDR3 protein: CASSLQGQGAPETQYF
CDR3 DNA: TGTGCCAGCAGCTTACAGGGACAGGGGGCGCCGGAGACCCAGTACTTC

V gene: TRBV6-6
J gene: TRBJ2-1
D gene: TRBD2
clone size: many
CDR3 protein: CASSYSRFVTSGTNEQFF
CDR3 DNA: TGTGCCAGCAGTTACTCGAGGTTCGTGACTAGCGGGACCAATGAGCAGTTCTTC

V gene: TRBV27
J gene: TRBJ2-3
D gene: .
clone size: many
CDR3 protein: CASSLSERPTDTQYF
CDR3 DNA: TGTGCCAGCAGTTTATCAGAGCGGCCCACAGATACGCAGTATTTT

V gene: TRBV7-9
J gene: TRBJ2-1
D gene: TRBD2
clone size: .
CDR3 protein: CASSLVGTSGYDEQFF
CDR3 DNA: TGTGCCAGCAGCTTAGTGGGGACTAGCGGATACGATGAGCAGTTCTTC

V gene: TRBV2
J gene: TRBJ1-2
D gene: .
clone size: many
CDR3 protein: CAILDEARYGYTF
CDR3 DNA: TGTGCCATCCTTGACGAGGCCCGCTATGGCTACACCTTC

V gene: TRBV6-1
J gene: TRBJ2-5
D gene: .
clone size: many
CDR3 protein: CASRRSTQETQYF
CDR3 DNA: TGTGCCAGCAGGAGAAGCACGCAAGAGACCCAGTACTTC

V gene: TRBV20-1
J gene: TRBJ2-4
D gene: .
clone size: .
CDR3 protein: CSARIQGAPAKNVQYF
CDR3 DNA: TGCAGTGCTAGGATACAAGGGGCGCCGGCCAAAAACGTTCAGTACTTC

V gene: TRBV3-1
J gene: TRBJ1-2
D gene: .
clone size: many
CDR3 protein: CASSQLLKGGYGYTF
CDR3 DNA: TGTGCCAGCAGCCAACTGTTGAAAGGGGGGTATGGCTACACCTTC

V gene: TRBV27
J gene: TRBJ2-7
D gene: TRBD2
clone size: many
CDR3 protein: CASSIAGEGSYEQYF
CDR3 DNA: TGTGCCAGCAGTATAGCGGGAGAGGGCTCCTACGAGCAGTACTTC

V gene: TRBV7-9
J gene: TRBJ1-5
D gene: TRBD1
clone size: few
CDR3 protein: CASSLERTGGLGSNQPQHF
CDR3 DNA: TGTGCCAGCAGCTTAGAAAGGACAGGTGGATTAGGGAGCAATCAGCCCCAGCATTTT

V gene: TRBV28
J gene: TRBJ2-5
D gene: .
clone size: .
CDR3 protein: CASTPLMTGQGTQYF
CDR3 DNA: TGTGCCAGCACCCCACTAATGACAGGACAAGGGACCCAGTACTTC

V gene: TRBV20-1
J gene: TRBJ2-7
D gene: TRBD2
clone size: many
CDR3 protein: CSAIAGGSAEQYF
CDR3 DNA: TGCAGTGCTATAGCGGGAGGGTCAGCCGAGCAGTACTTC

V gene: TRBV5-1
J gene: TRBJ2-3
D gene: TRBD2
clone size: .
CDR3 protein: CVSYYRAGEADTQYF
CDR3 DNA: TGCGTCAGCTATTACCGAGCGGGAGAGGCAGATACGCAGTATTTT

V gene: TRBV14
J gene: TRBJ2-6
D gene: .
clone size: many
CDR3 protein: CASRGIEGANVLTF
CDR3 DNA: TGTGCCAGCCGGGGGATTGAGGGGGCCAACGTCCTGACTTTC

V gene: TRBV5-4
J gene: TRBJ1-1
D gene: .
clone size: .
CDR3 protein: CASSLETLNTEAFF
CDR3 DNA: TGTGCCAGCAGCTTGGAGACGCTGAACACTGAAGCTTTCTTT

V gene: TRBV9
J gene: TRBJ2-3
D gene: .
clone size: many
CDR3 protein: CASSVVPGESTDTQYF
CDR3 DNA: TGTGCCAGCAGCGTAGTCCCGGGAGAAAGCACAGATACGCAGTATTTT

V gene: TRBV7-2
J gene: TRBJ2-7
D gene: TRBD2
clone size: many
CDR3 protein: CASRSALAGQGEQYF
CDR3 DNA: TGTGCCAGCAGATCCGCACTAGCGGGGCAGGGCGAGCAGTACTTC

V gene: TRBV7-6
J gene: TRBJ2-7
D gene: .
clone size: many
CDR3 protein: CASRPTYSYEQYF
CDR3 DNA: TGTGCCAGCAGACCAACATACTCCTACGAGCAGTACTTC

V gene: TRBV27
J gene: TRBJ2-3
D gene: .
clone size: .
CDR3 protein: CASSLSGGAGEADTQYF
CDR3 DNA: TGTGCCAGCAGTTTATCGGGGGGGGCAGGCGAGGCAGATACGCAGTACTTT

V gene: TRBV7-6
J gene: TRBJ2-3
D gene: TRBD2
clone size: .
CDR3 protein: CASSPASGSTDTQYF
CDR3 DNA: TGTGCCAGCAGCCCCGCTAGCGGGAGCACAGATACGCAGTATTTT

V gene: TRBV7-2
J gene: TRBJ2-3
D gene: TRBD2
clone size: .
CDR3 protein: CASGSRGSGRPDTQYF
CDR3 DNA: TGTGCCAGCGGCTCCCGGGGTAGCGGGAGACCAGATACGCAGTATTTT

V gene: TRBV20-1
J gene: TRBJ2-7
D gene: TRBD2
clone size: many
CDR3 protein: CSATPLAGLSYEQYF
CDR3 DNA: TGCAGTGCCACTCCTTTAGCGGGCCTCTCCTACGAGCAGTACTTC

V gene: TRBV20-1
J gene: TRBJ2-5
D gene: TRBD2
clone size: many
CDR3 protein: CSALAGGMSETQYF
CDR3 DNA: TGCAGTGCTTTAGCGGGAGGTATGAGTGAGACCCAGTACTTC

V gene: TRBV19
J gene: TRBJ2-1
D gene: .
clone size: .
CDR3 protein: CASKLGTYSYNEQFF
CDR3 DNA: TGTGCCAGTAAACTCGGGACATACTCCTACAATGAGCAGTTCTTC

V gene: TRBV20-1
J gene: TRBJ1-5
D gene: .
clone size: many
CDR3 protein: CSASKGAGPQHF
CDR3 DNA: TGCAGTGCTAGTAAAGGAGCTGGGCCCCAGCATTTT

V gene: TRBV7-2
J gene: TRBJ2-1
D gene: .
clone size: many
CDR3 protein: CASTQAASDYNEQFF
CDR3 DNA: TGTGCCAGCACCCAGGCGGCTAGCGACTACAATGAGCAGTTCTTC

V gene: TRBV24-1
J gene: TRBJ2-2
D gene: TRBD1
clone size: many
CDR3 protein: CATSDIPRGLTTGELFF
CDR3 DNA: TGTGCCACCAGTGACATACCCAGGGGGCTTACGACCGGGGAGCTGTTTTTT

V gene: TRBV29-1
J gene: TRBJ2-1
D gene: TRBD2
clone size: few
CDR3 protein: CSVEKLAGGPGGNEQFF
CDR3 DNA: TGCAGCGTTGAAAAACTAGCGGGAGGGCCTGGAGGCAATGAGCAGTTCTTC